This T cell receptor (beta chain) stems from a study of blood T cell repertoires in COVID-19. Across the whole study: Italy, Spain and the United States were the sources of the convalescent and acute COVID-19 samples. Sample material is recorded as cDNA or gDNA derived from T cells, B-cell-depleted T cells, or PBMCs.

Original methodology: Researchers report that nucleated cell counts were estimated from reference gene primer amplification. Profiling relied on immunoSEQ multiplex PCR, and the TCRdb table lists in-frame clones only, not all of them. V, J and clone size derive from that table, while D and trimming were established from the DNA sequence. The sample has about 140,000 clones, roughly 88% seen once; the top ten hold over 9.5%. Sequencing was carried out using peripheral blood. The sequence came from a man aged 55 to 69 with active or convalescent COVID-19.

The CDR3 DNA reads as TGTGCCAGCAGTGAAAGGGCTGGGGAGGCCCAGCATTTT. Protein: CASSERAGEAQHF. The genes are TRBV6-1 and TRBJ1-5; D unresolved. Germline CDR1 is MNHNS and CDR2 is SASEGT. CDR3 length equals 13 residues. Trimming removed 2 bases from V and 11 bases from J, with 13 bases in between.